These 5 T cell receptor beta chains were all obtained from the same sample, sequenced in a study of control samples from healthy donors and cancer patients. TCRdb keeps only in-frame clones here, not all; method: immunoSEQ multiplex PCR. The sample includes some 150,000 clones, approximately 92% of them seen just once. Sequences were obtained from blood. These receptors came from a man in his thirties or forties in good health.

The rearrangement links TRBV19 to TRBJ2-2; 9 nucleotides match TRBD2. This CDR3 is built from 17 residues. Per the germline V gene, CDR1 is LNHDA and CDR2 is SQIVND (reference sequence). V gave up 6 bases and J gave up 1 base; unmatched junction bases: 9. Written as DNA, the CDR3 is TGTGCCAGTAGGCCGGGACTAGCCGGTTTGAACACCGGGGAGCTGTTTTTT. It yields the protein CASRPGLAGLNTGELFF.

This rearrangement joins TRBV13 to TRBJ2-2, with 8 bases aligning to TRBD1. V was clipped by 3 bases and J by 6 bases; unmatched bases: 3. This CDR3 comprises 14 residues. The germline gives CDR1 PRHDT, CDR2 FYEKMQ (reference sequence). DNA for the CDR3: TGTGCCAGCAGCTTCCAGGGGGCTGCCGGGGAGCTGTTTTTT. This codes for CASSFQGAAGELFF.

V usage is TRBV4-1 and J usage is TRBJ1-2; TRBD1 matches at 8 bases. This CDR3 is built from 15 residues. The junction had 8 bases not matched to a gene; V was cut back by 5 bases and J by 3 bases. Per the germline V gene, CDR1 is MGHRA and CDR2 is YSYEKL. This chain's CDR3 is CASSYRTGYDYGYTF. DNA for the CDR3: TGCGCCAGCAGCTACAGGACAGGGTACGACTATGGCTACACCTTC.

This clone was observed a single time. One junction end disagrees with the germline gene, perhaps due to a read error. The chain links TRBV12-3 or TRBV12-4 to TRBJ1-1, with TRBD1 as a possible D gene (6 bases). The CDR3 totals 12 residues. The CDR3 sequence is CASRSGNRERTF. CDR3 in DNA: TGTGCCAGCAGATCCGGGAACAGGGAGAGGACTTTT.

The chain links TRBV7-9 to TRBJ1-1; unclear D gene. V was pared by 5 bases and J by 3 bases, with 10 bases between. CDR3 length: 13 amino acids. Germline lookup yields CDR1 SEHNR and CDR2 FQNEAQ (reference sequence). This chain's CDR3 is CASSERRDTEAFF. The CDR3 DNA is TGTGCCAGCAGCGAGCGACGGGACACTGAAGCTTTCTTT. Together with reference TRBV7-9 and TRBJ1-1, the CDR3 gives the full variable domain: DTGVSQNPRHKITKRGQNVTFRCDPISEHNRLYWYRQTLGQGPEFLTYFQNEAQLEKSRLLSDRFSAERPKGSFSTLEIQRTEQGDSAMYLCASSERRDTEAFFGQGTRLTVV.